Described below is a single T cell receptor (beta chain) sequence and its context. A read error may account for a junction end that differs from germline. Reverse transcription of roughly 480 ng total RNA with a constant-region primer produced TCR beta cDNA. Researchers made the TCR beta libraries by running three nested multiplex PCR rounds with slightly modified ARM-PCR. Investigators reported that the first two PCR rounds, at roughly 10 cycles each, used TRBV1-TRBV30 forward primers with a C-beta reverse primer. TCRdb passed the multiplex PCR reads through MiXCR, listing each CDR3 protein once. The sample lists hundreds of thousands of distinct CDR3 sequences, roughly 60% seen once, with approximately 9% in the top ten. Germline DNA was also extracted, and blood RNA was taken from unsorted whole blood. The data were taken from a study of tumor-infiltrating lymphocytes in primary liver carcinoma.

The CDR3 spans 11 residues. Germline V gene data show CDR1 as MNHNY and CDR2 as SVGAGI (reference sequence). Material: peripheral blood. The chain combines TRBV6-6 with TRBJ2-1; no definite D call. This clonotype originated in a man in his forties with primary liver carcinoma and hepatitis B virus infection. CDR3: CASCYTGEQFF. The DNA for the CDR3 is TGTGCCAGCTGTTATACCGGTGAGCAGTTCTTC.